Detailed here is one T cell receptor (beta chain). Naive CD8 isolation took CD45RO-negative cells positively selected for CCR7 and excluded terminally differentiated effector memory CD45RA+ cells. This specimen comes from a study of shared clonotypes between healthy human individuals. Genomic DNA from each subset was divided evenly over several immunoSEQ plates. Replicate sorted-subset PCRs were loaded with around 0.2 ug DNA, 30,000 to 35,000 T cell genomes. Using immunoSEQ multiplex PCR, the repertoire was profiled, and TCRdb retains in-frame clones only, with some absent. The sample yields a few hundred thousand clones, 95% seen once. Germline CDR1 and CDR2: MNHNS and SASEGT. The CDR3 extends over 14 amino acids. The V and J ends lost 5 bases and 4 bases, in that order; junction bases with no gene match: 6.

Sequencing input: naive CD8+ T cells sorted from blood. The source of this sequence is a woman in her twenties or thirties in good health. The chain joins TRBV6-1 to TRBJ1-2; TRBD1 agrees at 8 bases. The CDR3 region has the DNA TGTGCCAGCAGTAGTCTACAGGGGGGCTATGGCTACACCTTC. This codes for CASSSLQGGYGYTF.